Described below is a single T cell receptor (beta chain) sequence and its context. This entry comes from a study of OX40 agonist ivuxolimab in advanced cancers. Across the study: All patients had ivuxolimab intravenously every 2 weeks at 0.01 to 10 mg/kg. Three patients responded partially, comprising one with hepatocellular carcinoma and two with cutaneous melanoma.

The data were produced by immunoSEQ multiplex PCR, yet TCRdb's version contains in-frame clones alone and is incomplete. Among 40,000 to 60,000 clones, 88% were seen once, and the ten largest hold around 3.5%. V dropped 4 bases and J dropped 3; count of bases not matched to a gene: 9. CDR3 length: 15 residues. CDR1 is SGHRS and CDR2 is YFSETQ in the germline V gene. The rearrangement joins TRBV5-1 to TRBJ2-7; 8 bases agree with TRBD1. The source was CD4+ or CD8+ T cells sorted from blood, collected in a trial of the OX40 agonist ivuxolimab. The origin of this receptor is an adult with an advanced solid tumor such as melanoma, head and neck, liver or kidney cancer. In DNA, the CDR3 is TGCGCCAGCAGCCTCGCCCTAGGACAGGGCTACGAGCAGTACTTC. The encoded protein is CASSLALGQGYEQYF.